These T cell receptor beta chains were read from a single sample in a study of post-analysis software for immune sequencing data. TCRdb independently ran MiXCR on the PCR reads; one entry per CDR3 protein. The sample shows roughly 730,000 distinct CDR3 sequences, roughly 30% of them seen only once. Input material: blood. Receptors originate from a girl aged 5-17 years with multiple sclerosis. The CDR3 runs from the conserved cysteine through the conserved F or W. The order of the fields is V gene, clone size, J gene, D gene, CDR3 protein, CDR3 DNA. D genes are given only for firm matches. Clone size, where shown, is once, few, many, or a class for clones that have expanded.

TRBV10-3	few	TRBJ2-7	NA	CAISVARPPYEQYF	TGTGCCATCAGTGTAGCGCGGCCACCCTACGAGCAGTACTTC
TRBV12-3/TRBV12-4	NA	TRBJ2-1	TRBD2	CASSQGLAGGIYNEQFF	TGTGCCAGCAGTCAGGGACTAGCGGGAGGGATTTACAATGAGCAGTTCTTC
TRBV6-2/TRBV6-3	NA	TRBJ2-1	TRBD2	CASAQTAGGRLYEQFF	TGTGCCAGCGCCCAGACAGCGGGGGGCCGCTTGTATGAGCAGTTCTTC
TRBV29-1	many	TRBJ2-1	TRBD2	CSVSGTSETDSYNEQFF	TGCAGCGTCTCCGGGACTAGCGAGACAGACTCCTACAATGAGCAGTTCTTC
TRBV4-1	NA	TRBJ2-5	NA	CASSQDLPGFSTQYF	TGCGCCAGCAGCCAAGATTTACCGGGCTTCTCGACCCAGTACTTC
TRBV10-3	NA	TRBJ1-6	TRBD1	CAIRGQADNSPLHF	TGTGCCATCAGGGGACAGGCGGATAATTCACCCCTCCACTTT
TRBV29-1	few	TRBJ1-1	NA	CSVVSQPGTEAFF	TGCAGCGTTGTATCCCAACCGGGCACTGAAGCTTTCTTT
TRBV5-1	NA	TRBJ2-2	TRBD1	CASSTAGTGMAGELFF	TGCGCCAGCAGCACGGCCGGGACAGGGATGGCCGGGGAGCTGTTTTTT
TRBV18	few	TRBJ1-5	NA	CASSPRSGRGNQPQHF	TGTGCCAGCTCACCACGGTCCGGACGCGGCAATCAGCCCCAGCATTTT
TRBV10-3	NA	TRBJ1-2	NA	CAIRPTEGHGYTF	TGTGCCATCAGACCGACTGAGGGACATGGCTACACCTTC
TRBV6-6	few	TRBJ2-5	TRBD2	CASSDTGGWYF	TGTGCCAGCAGTGACACGGGGGGGTGGTACTTC
TRBV7-8	many	TRBJ2-5	NA	CASSPGSRRQYF	TGTGCCAGCAGCCCAGGGTCCCGCCGGCAGTACTTC
TRBV18	NA	TRBJ2-6	NA	CASFDHGAPGANVLTF	TGTGCCAGCTTTGATCACGGGGCCCCCGGGGCCAACGTCCTGACTTTC
TRBV29-1	NA	TRBJ2-2	NA	CSVEDFRGTGELFF	TGCAGCGTTGAAGATTTTCGGGGCACCGGGGAGCTGTTTTTT
TRBV13	NA	TRBJ2-3	TRBD2	CASSWTSSDTQYF	TGTGCCAGCAGCTGGACTAGCTCAGACACGCAGTATTTT
TRBV12-3/TRBV12-4	NA	TRBJ1-4	TRBD1	CASSPVGQGAPSEKLFF	TGTGCCAGCAGTCCCGTGGGACAGGGGGCGCCTAGTGAAAAACTGTTTTTT
TRBV5-6	few	TRBJ2-1	NA	CASSFYLNNEQFF	TGTGCCAGCAGCTTCTACTTAAACAATGAGCAGTTCTTC
TRBV4-1	many	TRBJ1-6	NA	CASSSPQSGAYNSPLHF	TGCGCCAGCAGCTCACCTCAATCGGGGGCCTATAATTCACCCCTCCACTTT
TRBV9	few	TRBJ1-1	NA	CASSAVGIGGRGEIAFF	TGTGCCAGCAGCGCCGTCGGGATAGGCGGCCGTGGTGAAATAGCTTTCTTT
TRBV4-3	few	TRBJ2-1	NA	CASSQGVVSEQFF	TGCGCCAGCAGCCAAGGGGTAGTAAGTGAGCAGTTCTTC
TRBV6-5	NA	TRBJ2-3	NA	CASSYAGGSDTQYF	TGTGCCAGCAGTTATGCCGGGGGTTCAGATACGCAGTATTTT
TRBV28	NA	TRBJ2-3	TRBD2	CASRLAGGPDTQYF	TGTGCCAGCAGACTAGCGGGAGGGCCAGATACGCAGTATTTT
TRBV20-1	NA	TRBJ2-7	TRBD2	CSARNSGRAYEQYF	TGCAGTGCCAGGAATAGCGGGAGGGCCTACGAGCAGTACTTC
TRBV6-1	NA	TRBJ1-2	TRBD1	CASSGTGGIPLEGGYTF	TGTGCCAGCAGTGGAACAGGGGGAATACCGCTAGAGGGAGGCTACACCTTC
TRBV3-1	NA	TRBJ2-1	TRBD2	CASSPETSGDNNEQFF	TGTGCCAGCAGCCCAGAGACTAGCGGGGACAACAATGAGCAGTTCTTC
TRBV20-1	many	TRBJ2-5	TRBD1	CSASPGQVGQYF	TGCAGTGCCAGCCCGGGACAGGTTGGGCAGTACTTC
TRBV4-3	NA	TRBJ1-4	NA	CASSQGGGGVEKLFF	TGCGCCAGCAGCCAAGGCGGTGGGGGAGTTGAAAAACTGTTTTTT
TRBV9	many	TRBJ2-1	TRBD2	CASSVDGGRAGNEQFF	TGTGCCAGCAGCGTAGATGGCGGGAGGGCGGGTAATGAGCAGTTCTTC